Listed below are T cell receptor beta chains from one sample, sequenced in a study of regulatory T cells in long-lasting Graves disease. TCRdb ran MiXCR on the multiplex PCR reads and lists one entry per CDR3 protein. The sample shows some 420,000 distinct CDR3 sequences, approximately 22% of them seen only once. Sequenced material: peripheral blood mononuclear cells (PBMCs), taken when the disease was refractory, from a patient treated with antithyroid drugs. These receptors were taken from a female donor with Graves disease. Each CDR3 is given with its conserved first and last residue.

V gene	J gene	CDR3 protein
TRBV12-3/TRBV12-4	TRBJ2-5	CASSYRDRDRETQYF
TRBV19	TRBJ1-2	CAPGAVNYGYTF
TRBV19	TRBJ1-2	CASSIQGDAGYTF
TRBV19	TRBJ2-3	CASNLGTSGGEDTQYF
TRBV7-2	TRBJ2-2	CASSFRGSGGGGGELFF
TRBV2	TRBJ2-7	CASVGQGTYEQYF
TRBV11-2	TRBJ2-7	CASSLDIEYF
TRBV2	TRBJ2-2	CASSLGWRGGGTGELFF
TRBV12-3/TRBV12-4	TRBJ1-2	CASSLRTGVNYGYTF
TRBV12-3/TRBV12-4	TRBJ2-2	CASLGGANTGELFF
TRBV7-2	TRBJ1-5	CASSLGAYNQPQHF
TRBV12-3/TRBV12-4	TRBJ1-4	CASRTRRGEKLFF
TRBV6-1	TRBJ2-2	CASRRAGLNTGELFF
TRBV10-3	TRBJ2-1	CAISTGTSGINEQFF
TRBV2	TRBJ1-2	CASRGADRESRGYTF
TRBV4-3	TRBJ1-4	CASSQEARPNEKLFF
TRBV27	TRBJ2-3	CASSSELGYMQDTQYF
TRBV2	TRBJ1-5	CASSEGAGYQPQHF
TRBV12-3/TRBV12-4	TRBJ2-6	CASSPPGGAGANVLTF
TRBV2	TRBJ1-5	CASSEGLGGNQPQHF
TRBV30	TRBJ1-1	CACGQRTEAFF
TRBV7-8	TRBJ2-7	CASSLEGPGYSEQYF
TRBV6-2/TRBV6-3	TRBJ2-3	CASSPKDSPSTDTQYF
TRBV27	TRBJ2-5	CASSPISGLAGGGVETQYF
TRBV20-1	TRBJ2-5	CSAPPGGPQETQYF
TRBV7-9	TRBJ1-6	CASSSAHSYNSPLHF
TRBV12-3/TRBV12-4	TRBJ1-1	CASSSSAAWGEAFF
TRBV12-3/TRBV12-4	TRBJ2-5	CASATTWETQYF
TRBV6-1	TRBJ1-1	CASRSLGNAANTEAFF
TRBV29-1	TRBJ2-7	CSVGKTPRYEQYF
TRBV12-3/TRBV12-4	TRBJ2-7	CASSSLAGGWTYEQYF
TRBV20-1	TRBJ2-3	CSASPGTHGDTQYF
TRBV6-1	TRBJ1-2	CASSPDRAWSYGYTF